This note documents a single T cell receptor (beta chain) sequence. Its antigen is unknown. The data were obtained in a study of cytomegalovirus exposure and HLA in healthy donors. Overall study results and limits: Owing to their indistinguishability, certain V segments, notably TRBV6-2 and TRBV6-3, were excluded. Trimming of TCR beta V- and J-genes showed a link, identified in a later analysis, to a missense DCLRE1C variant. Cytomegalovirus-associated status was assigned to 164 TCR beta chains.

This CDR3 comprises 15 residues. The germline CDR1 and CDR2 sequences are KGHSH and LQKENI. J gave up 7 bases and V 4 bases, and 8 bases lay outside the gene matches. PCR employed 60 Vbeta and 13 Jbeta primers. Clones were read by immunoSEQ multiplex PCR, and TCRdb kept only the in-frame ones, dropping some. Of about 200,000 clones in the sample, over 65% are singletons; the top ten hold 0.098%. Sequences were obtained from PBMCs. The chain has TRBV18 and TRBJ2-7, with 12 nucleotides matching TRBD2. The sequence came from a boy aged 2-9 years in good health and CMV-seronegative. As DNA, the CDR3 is TGTGCCAGCTCACTACTAGCGGGGGGCCGTATTGAGCAGTACTTC. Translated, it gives CASSLLAGGRIEQYF.